The rows below give T cell receptor beta chains drawn from one sample of a study of human T cells and chemical hapten exposure. TCRdb reanalysed the RACE reads using MiXCR and keeps one entry per CDR3 protein. The sample lists just over 350,000 distinct CDR3 sequences, 6% to 7% occurring once. This specimen was whole blood, taken in connection with sensitization to the hapten diphenylcyclopropenone (DPC). The receptors originated from a young woman with alopecia areata. Some clones in this sample may be carry-over from other donors' samples. Each CDR3 is given with its conserved first and last residue. Fields, in order: V gene, J gene, CDR3 protein.

v_gene: TRBV6-6; j_gene: TRBJ1-2; CDR3aa: CASSYSSTVNYGYTF
v_gene: TRBV5-1; j_gene: TRBJ1-2; CDR3aa: CASSKMTGPNYGYTF
v_gene: TRBV4-3; j_gene: TRBJ1-6; CDR3aa: CASSQEAWPQPGSPLHF
v_gene: TRBV12-3/TRBV12-4; j_gene: TRBJ2-1; CDR3aa: CASRRLGDEQFF
v_gene: TRBV3-1; j_gene: TRBJ2-7; CDR3aa: CASSLSRFSYEQYF
v_gene: TRBV7-2; j_gene: TRBJ1-2; CDR3aa: CASSLVSYSQINPYGHTF
v_gene: TRBV27; j_gene: TRBJ2-2; CDR3aa: CASSLDRGKTGELFF
v_gene: TRBV12-3/TRBV12-4; j_gene: TRBJ2-3; CDR3aa: CASSPTGPDTQYF
v_gene: TRBV6-6; j_gene: TRBJ2-3; CDR3aa: CASSSRTGADTQYF
v_gene: TRBV7-9; j_gene: TRBJ1-1; CDR3aa: CASSSSGFTEAFF
v_gene: TRBV11-2; j_gene: TRBJ2-3; CDR3aa: CASSFPRLADTQYF